This entry is about one T cell receptor (beta chain). The specificity of this receptor is unknown. The record has no base qualities; no much larger clone is one base away. TCRbeta CDR3 regions were amplified from genomic DNA using the immunoSEQ Assay, a bias-controlled multiplex PCR. As for the authors' bioinformatics: Within the assay, amplification of reference gene primers was used to estimate how many nucleated cells each sample contained. Sequence reads were collapsed and filtered to measure the absolute abundance of every unique TCRbeta CDR3 rearrangement. For each sample, productive Simpson clonality was calculated by taking the square root of Simpson's diversity index across productive rearrangements. Held by TCRdb, this immuneACCESS table contains in-frame sequences only and omits some clones. Under half of the omission traces to an unresolved V gene where checked; the cause of the rest is unknown. That table furnishes V, J and clone size, whereas the DNA furnished D and trimming. The sample yields some 25,000 clones; more than 85% were counted once. Together, the top ten hold roughly 2.1% of the sample.

This sample was included in a study of blood T cell repertoires in COVID-19 (dated by TCRdb to the early 2020s). Notes on the research overall: Samples from collaborators originated in the United States, Italy and Spain and spanned both the acute and convalescent phases of COVID-19. The sample metadata nearly always contained a de-identified subject ID, COVID-19 status, age in years and sex. Where available, HLA class I and class II types were taken from metadata supplied by the sample provider and were not determined by assay-based typing. Deeply sampled blood TCRbeta repertoires from subjects exposed to, actively infected with, or recovered from COVID-19 were included in the dataset. The prospective study material was composed of cDNA or gDNA derived from T cells, B-cell-depleted T cells, or PBMCs. Samples came from the ongoing ImmuneRACE study (first 160 participants) plus 1,254 subjects from 6 global collaborators. The repertoires were released in a freely available public database meant as a resource for research on the immune response to SARS-CoV-2. Summary of the overall study and its limitations: The amount of clinical and demographic metadata varied by source and participant and was provided uncurated.

Each collaborating institution followed its own protocols to collect whole blood in K2EDTA tubes. For TCRbeta analysis, collaborator samples were shipped as frozen whole blood, as isolated PBMCs, or as DNA extracted from either sample type. Ends trimmed: V by 3 bases, J by 0 bases; bases unmatched to a gene: 12. The CDR3 holds 20 amino acids from the cysteine to the phenylalanine. Only the CDR3 DNA stays, 60 bases, in frame from base 1. CDR1 LGHNA and CDR2 YSLEER were looked up in the germline V gene. The V and J genes are TRBV4-3 and TRBJ2-5, and 14 junctional nucleotides match TRBD2. The receptor comes from a human donor in a cohort sampled during active COVID-19. The sequencing input was peripheral blood. The nucleotide sequence reads TGCGCCAGCAGCCAGGACCTGACTAGCGGGGGGGCAAGGTACCAAGAGACCCAGTACTTC. The resulting protein is CASSQDLTSGGARYQETQYF.